Listed here are 10 T cell receptor beta chains from one sample, sequenced in a study of CD8 T cells in Susac syndrome. Random hexamers primed reverse transcription of roughly 0.5 to 1 ug RNA. Using its own MiXCR run on the immunoSEQ multiplex PCR reads, TCRdb lists one record per CDR3 protein. This table has approximately 100,000 distinct CDR3 sequences, 85% to 95% appearing once. Sequencing was done on a sample of CD8+ T cells from PBMCs. The receptors originated from a human donor in good health.

In this sample, this clonotype turned up once. V is TRBV4-2 and J is TRBJ2-7; D is uncertain. Germline CDR1 and CDR2: LGHNA and YNFKEQ. This CDR3 region has 15 residues. Trimming took 0 bases from V and 0 from J, leaving 9 bases between them. CDR3 protein: CASSQDLESSYEQYF. The DNA of the CDR3 is TGTGCCAGCAGCCAAGATTTGGAGAGCTCCTACGAGCAGTACTTC.

This sequence joins TRBV9 and TRBJ1-1; D perhaps matches TRBD1 (5 bases). This CDR3 is built from 13 residues. CDR1 is SGDLS and CDR2 is YYNGEE in the germline V gene. Trimming stripped 2 bases from V and 6 bases from J, with 11 bases between. The CDR3 protein is CASSVVGASEAFF. As DNA, the CDR3 is TGTGCCAGCAGCGTCGTTGGGGCCTCTGAAGCTTTCTTT. Variable domain in full (rest from reference TRBV9 and TRBJ1-1): DSGVTQTPKHLITATGQRVTLRCSPRSGDLSVYWYQQSLDQGLQFLIQYYNGEERAKGNILERFSAQQFPDLHSELNLSSLELGDSALYFCASSVVGASEAFFGQGTRLTVV.

This clonotype was counted once. This sequence joins TRBV7-6 and TRBJ2-3, with D maybe TRBD2 (6 bases). In germline, CDR1 is SGHVS, CDR2 FNYEAQ. This CDR3 has 16 amino acids. V was pared by 5 bases and J by 1 base, with 16 bases between. CDR3 loop: CASSRTIAERTDTQYF. In DNA form, the CDR3 reads TGTGCCAGCAGCCGAACCATAGCGGAGCGCACAGATACGCAGTATTTT.

The V and J genes are TRBV5-4 and TRBJ2-7; D perhaps matches TRBD1 (5 bases). The CDR3 spans 15 residues. The V end lost 5 bases, the J end lost 9 bases, and 24 bases lay between the germline ends. The germline V gene has CDR1 SGHNT and CDR2 YYREEE (reference sequence). In DNA form, the CDR3 reads TGTGCCAGCAGTCCCGGGCAGGGCAGAACATCAGCGCAGTACTTC. Its translation: CASSPGQGRTSAQYF.

This chain joins TRBV5-1 and TRBJ2-3, with 10 bases fitting TRBD2. This CDR3 is 15 amino acids long. V was pared by 4 bases and J by 3 bases, with 5 bases of the junction left unmatched. Germline loops: CDR1 SGHRS, CDR2 YFSETQ. Written as DNA, the CDR3 is TGCGCCAGCAGCCCGCCTAGCGGGAGTACAGATACGCAGTATTTT. It translates to CASSPPSGSTDTQYF. The variable domain in full, with the rest retrieved from reference TRBV5-1 and TRBJ2-3, is KAGVTQTPRYLIKTRGQQVTLSCSPISGHRSVSWYQQTPGQGLQFLFEYFSETQRNKGNFPGRFSGRQFSNSRSEMNVSTLELGDSALYLCASSPPSGSTDTQYFGPGTRLTVL.

J is TRBJ2-1 and V is TRBV7-2; D is unresolved. V lost 2 bases and J lost 2, with 7 bases in between. From germline, CDR1 is SGHTA and CDR2 FQGNSA. This CDR3 region has 14 residues. This CDR3 is CASSLRVTYNEQFF. The CDR3 DNA reads TGTGCCAGCAGCTTAAGGGTTACCTACAATGAGCAGTTCTTC.

The V gene is TRBV18, the J gene TRBJ1-3; D unclear. CDR1 is KGHSH, CDR2 LQKENI, per germline. The CDR3 is 17 residues long. Between the trimmed V and J ends, which lost 1 base and 0 bases, there was a span of 13 bases. This CDR3 reads CASSPLGRELSGNTIYF. In DNA, the CDR3 is TGTGCCAGCTCACCACTCGGTCGAGAACTCTCTGGAAACACCATATATTTT. The full variable domain, with the rest looked up from reference TRBV18 and TRBJ1-3, is NAGVMQNPRHLVRRRGQEARLRCSPMKGHSHVYWYRQLPEEGLKFMVYLQKENIIDESGMPKERFSAEFPKEGPSILRIQQVVRGDSAAYFCASSPLGRELSGNTIYFGEGSWLTVV.

The V call is TRBV7-2, the J call TRBJ2-6; D gene uncertain. Germline CDR1 and CDR2: SGHTA and FQGNSA. The CDR3 is 15 amino acids. Trimming cost V 5 bases and J 2 bases, with 10 bases left between them. In DNA, the CDR3 is TGTGCCAGCAGCCTAGGGCCAGCTGGGGCCAACGTCCTGACTTTC. It specifies CASSLGPAGANVLTF.

The CDR3 is CSARTGTSGGAPGELFF. The CDR3 DNA reads TGCAGTGCGCGGACCGGGACTAGCGGGGGGGCTCCCGGGGAGCTGTTTTTT. This chain connects TRBV20-1 to TRBJ2-2; 16 positions agree with TRBD2. Losses at the gene ends were 6 bases for V and 6 bases for J; bases not matched to a gene: 10. Germline CDR1 is DFQATT and CDR2 is SNEGSKA (reference sequence). This CDR3 has 17 amino acids.

This chain uses TRBV29-1 with TRBJ1-1; D remains unclear. The CDR3 covers 11 residues. V was trimmed by 2 bases and J by 11 bases, leaving 12 bases between them. CDR1 is SQVTM, CDR2 ANQGSEA, per germline. The CDR3, as DNA: TGCAGCGTTGAAAGGGAGGACCGGGCTTTCTTT. Translation: CSVEREDRAFF.